The 25 T cell receptor beta chains below come from one sample, sequenced in a study of T cells in Graves' hyperthyroidism and ophthalmopathy. Amplification yielded TCR beta CDR3 regions, with RNA transcripts as the source. TCR CDR3 underwent first-round RT-PCR with the HTBI primer set. From the multiplex PCR reads, TCRdb called clonotypes with MiXCR, one entry per CDR3 protein. The table lists about 500,000 distinct CDR3 sequences, about 16% of them singletons. Sequencing was carried out using blood. These receptors originate from a young woman with Graves' ophthalmopathy.

In its sample, this clonotype was seen many times. The chain combines TRBV30 with TRBJ2-1; 13 nucleotides match TRBD2. V lost 0 bases to trimming and J lost 5 bases; unmatched junction nucleotides: 10. From germline, CDR1 is GTSNPN and CDR2 SVGIG (reference sequence). CDR3 length: 18 amino acids. This CDR3 reads CAWSVLSPGLAGNNEQFF. The CDR3 DNA reads TGTGCCTGGAGTGTTCTCTCTCCGGGACTAGCGGGAAACAATGAGCAGTTCTTC. The variable domain in full, completed from reference TRBV30 and TRBJ2-1, reads SQTIHQWPATLVQPVGSPLSLECTVEGTSNPNLYWYRQAAGRGLQLLFYSVGIGQISSEVPQNLSASRPQDRQFILSSKKLLLSDSGFYLCAWSVLSPGLAGNNEQFFGPGTRLTVL.

The V gene is TRBV4-3, the J gene TRBJ1-2; D might be TRBD1 (6 bases). Germline V gene lookup returns CDR1 LGHNA and CDR2 YSLEER. V lost 1 base, J lost 8 bases, and 8 bases lay in between. The CDR3 runs 12 residues. The chain's CDR3 is CASSQVRGGYTF. Written as DNA, the CDR3 is TGCGCCAGCAGCCAAGTTAGGGGGGGCTACACCTTC.

This clonotype was seen ten or more times. The chain links TRBV7-2 to TRBJ1-5; D gene unclear. Trimming took off 2 bases at V and 6 bases at J, with 14 bases between the two ends. Per germline, CDR1 SGHTA and CDR2 FQGNSA. The CDR3 is made up of 15 amino acids. This CDR3 is CASSLMVWGGQPQHF. The CDR3 DNA follows: TGTGCCAGCAGCTTAATGGTCTGGGGAGGTCAGCCCCAGCATTTT.

The genes are TRBV2 and TRBJ2-3; TRBD1 agrees at 7 bases. V dropped 7 bases and J dropped 2; count of bases not matched to a gene: 6. This CDR3 region has 14 residues. Germline V gives CDR1 SNHLY, CDR2 FYNNEI. CDR3 region: CASIPGQLTDTQYF. The CDR3 DNA follows: TGTGCCAGCATCCCGGGACAGCTCACAGATACGCAGTATTTT.

The sample holds one count of this clonotype. The V and J genes are TRBV2 and TRBJ1-2, with TRBD1 as a possible D gene (5 bases). The V gene's germline CDR1 is SNHLY and CDR2 FYNNEI. This CDR3 has 14 amino acids. Trimming cost V 4 bases and J 8 bases, with 17 bases left between them. The CDR3 region has the DNA TGTGCCAGCAGTGCTCCGGGACGGGCCTCCGGCTACACCTTC. It translates to CASSAPGRASGYTF.

The chain is built from TRBV11-2 and TRBJ1-4, with 7 bases fitting TRBD1. This CDR3 region has 15 residues. The germline CDR1 and CDR2 sequences are SGHAT and FQNNGV. V shed 5 bases and J 3 bases; nucleotides not matched to a gene: 6. CDR3 region: CASSPTGSANEKLFF. The CDR3 coding sequence is TGTGCCAGCAGCCCGACAGGGTCGGCTAATGAAAAACTGTTTTTT.

J is TRBJ2-7 and V is TRBV20-1, with D perhaps assigned TRBD1 or TRBD2 (5 bases each). The CDR3 sequence is 12 residues long. Per germline, CDR1 DFQATT and CDR2 SNEGSKA (reference sequence). With 3 bases removed from V and 6 bases from J, the gap between germline ends came to 12 bases. The CDR3 DNA follows: TGCAGTGCTAGTTCCGGGACGGGCGAGCAGTACTTC. Its protein product is CSASSGTGEQYF.

A word on this clonotype: At one boundary the junction diverges from the germline segment, which might be a read error. The chain employs TRBV7-7 and TRBJ2-3; D gene uncertain. From germline, CDR1 is SSHAT and CDR2 FNYEAQ (reference sequence). The CDR3 sequence is 13 residues long. CDR3 bases: TGTGCTAGCAGCTTAGCTCCCCCAGATACGCAGTATTTT. Amino acids: CASSLAPPDTQYF.

The chain couples TRBV11-2 to TRBJ2-2; D unresolved. The CDR3 has 13 amino acids. Germline loops: CDR1 SGHAT, CDR2 FQNNGV. Trimming shortened V by 5 bases and J by 7 bases, and 11 bases separated the two germline ends. The CDR3 is CASSPQRGGELFF. The CDR3 bases are TGTGCCAGCAGCCCTCAGCGCGGCGGGGAGCTGTTTTTT.

This clonotype occurred a few times. The germline gene is not matched at one end of the junction; a read error may be the cause. This sequence joins TRBV7-3 and TRBJ2-7, with D perhaps TRBD1 or TRBD2 (5 bases each). The germline gives CDR1 SGHTA, CDR2 FQGTGA. The CDR3 has 15 residues. The CDR3 is CPSSSSGAPPHEQYF. In DNA form, the CDR3 reads TGTCCCAGCAGCTCGTCCGGGGCCCCCCCTCACGAGCAGTACTTC.

V gene TRBV12-3 or TRBV12-4 combines with J gene TRBJ2-3; D not certain. V was trimmed by 1 base and J by 6 bases, leaving 14 bases between them. The CDR3 extends over 15 amino acids. CDR3 sequence (DNA): TGTGCCAGCAGTTTAGGGACCAACTCAAGGGATACGCAGTATTTT. It translates to CASSLGTNSRDTQYF.

This clonotype has only a few counts. DNA for the CDR3: TGCAGTGCTAGAGATCGGATGGGGCTGTCTACTGGAAACACCATATATTTT. Amino acid sequence: CSARDRMGLSTGNTIYF. This chain joins TRBV20-1 and TRBJ1-3, with a weak D call TRBD1 (5 bases). Trimming removed 0 bases at V and 2 bases at J, with 17 bases between. The CDR3 is made up of 17 amino acids. Germline V gene lookup returns CDR1 DFQATT and CDR2 SNEGSKA (reference sequence).

As concerns this clonotype: One end of the junction varies from germline; a read error may be responsible. The rearrangement joins TRBV7-9 to TRBJ1-4, with a tentative D call TRBD1 (6 bases). The germline V gene encodes CDR1 SEHNR and CDR2 FQNEAQ (reference sequence). The CDR3 sequence is 16 residues long. CDR3 in amino acids: CASSSQGSPTNEKLFF. DNA of the CDR3: TGTGCCAGCAGCTCTCAGGGGTCCCCAACTAATGAAAAGCTGTTTTTT.

This clonotype was detected many times. This chain joins TRBV7-3 and TRBJ2-3; TRBD2 matches 9 bases. CDR1 is SGHTA, CDR2 FQGTGA, per germline. The J segment lost 2 bases and the V segment lost 5 bases, leaving 17 bases of the junction unmatched. This CDR3 is 19 amino acids long. The CDR3: CASSPVGREGSGFTDTQYF. The CDR3 region has the DNA TGTGCCAGCAGCCCCGTCGGGCGGGAGGGCTCCGGTTTCACAGATACGCAGTATTTT.

This clonotype was seen ten or more times. The CDR3 region has the DNA TGTGCCTGGAGCACTAGCGGGGGGAATGAGCAGTTCTTC. Protein sequence: CAWSTSGGNEQFF. V and J are TRBV30 and TRBJ2-1; 12 nucleotides agree with TRBD2. Germline V gives CDR1 GTSNPN, CDR2 SVGIG (reference sequence). CDR3 length: 13 residues. V was pared by 3 bases and J by 7 bases, with 1 base of the junction left unmatched.

The rearrangement joins TRBV15 to TRBJ2-5, with D possibly being TRBD2 (6 bases). This CDR3 comprises 14 residues. V was cut by 1 base and J by 2 bases, with 8 bases left in between. Germline lookup yields CDR1 LNHNV and CDR2 YYDKDF (reference sequence). The CDR3 bases are TGTGCCACCAGCAGAGGGGGGGTGCAAGAGACCCAGTACTTC. It codes for CATSRGGVQETQYF.

This clonotype was recorded many times. The J gene is TRBJ2-3, the V gene TRBV6-2 or TRBV6-3; 7 bases fit TRBD1. The junction had 16 bases not matched to a gene; V was cut back by 5 bases and J by 2 bases. The CDR3 totals 18 residues. Germline assignment: CDR1 MNHEY and CDR2 SVGEGT. The CDR3 DNA follows: TGTGCCAGCAGTCCCGGGACAGCCTTCAGGCGTAACACAGATACGCAGTATTTT. Its translation is CASSPGTAFRRNTDTQYF.

This clonotype has a handful of counts. Without the conserved terminal phenylalanine or tryptophan, this CDR3 likely stems from a read error. The genes are TRBV27 and TRBJ1-2, with D perhaps TRBD1 (5 bases). CDR1 and CDR2 (germline): MNHEY, SMNVEV (reference sequence). This CDR3 has 15 amino acids. With 1 base removed from V and 4 bases from J, the gap between germline ends came to 13 bases. The CDR3 sequence: CASSLLGRTRYGYTL. The CDR3 DNA is TGTGCCAGCAGTTTATTAGGACGGACACGCTATGGCTACACCCTC.

This clonotype was recorded a few times. J is TRBJ2-2 and V is TRBV6-5; 13 nucleotides line up with TRBD2. Germline CDR1 is MNHEY and CDR2 is SVGAGI. J gave up 5 bases and V 2 bases, and 8 bases lay outside the gene matches. The CDR3 totals 18 residues. CDR3 loop: CASSYPTSGRARTGELFF. As DNA, the CDR3 is TGTGCCAGCAGTTACCCAACTAGCGGGAGGGCGCGAACCGGGGAGCTGTTTTTT.

This clonotype was seen a handful of times. The chain employs TRBV15 and TRBJ1-1; a possible D gene is TRBD1 (5 bases). CDR1 and CDR2 (germline): LNHNV, YYDKDF (reference sequence). The CDR3 consists of 14 residues. Trimming removed 5 bases at V and 0 bases at J, with 10 bases between. The CDR3 sequence: CATSGGTLNTEAFF. CDR3 sequence (DNA): TGTGCCACCAGCGGGGGAACCTTGAACACTGAAGCTTTCTTT.

This clonotype was recorded a few times. The chain carries TRBV29-1 and TRBJ2-7; D gene ambiguous. Per the germline V gene, CDR1 is SQVTM and CDR2 is ANQGSEA. V lost 3 bases and J 5 bases, leaving 17 bases between the germline ends. CDR3 length: 14 residues. Here the CDR3 DNA reads TGCAGCGTTGAGGGGTCGTTAGGATCCCACGAGCAGTACTTC. Its translation is CSVEGSLGSHEQYF.

This clonotype has ten or more counts. The chain carries TRBV7-2 and TRBJ1-2; D is possibly TRBD1 (5 bases). CDR1 and CDR2 (germline): SGHTA, FQGNSA. The germline V and J ends were trimmed by 4 bases and 4 bases, with 13 bases remaining between them. The CDR3 contains 14 residues. For the CDR3, the DNA is TGTGCCAGCAGCTCATTCGTCGACAGCTATGGCTACACCTTC. Translated: CASSSFVDSYGYTF.

This clonotype was seen repeatedly, ten times or more. The chain recombines TRBV5-1 with TRBJ1-1; D possibly corresponds to TRBD1 (6 bases). The V gene lost 2 bases and the J gene lost 4 bases, with 12 bases spanning the gap. This CDR3 is 14 amino acids long. Per germline, CDR1 SGHRS and CDR2 YFSETQ. Here the CDR3 reads CASSFSGGGTEAFF. CDR3 in DNA: TGCGCCAGCAGCTTTTCGGGAGGGGGCACTGAAGCTTTCTTT.

This clonotype was counted at least ten times. The V call is TRBV11-3, the J call TRBJ2-3, with 10 bases aligning to TRBD1. The germline gives CDR1 SGHNT, CDR2 YENEEA. The CDR3 sequence is 16 residues long. The V gene end was trimmed by 4 bases and the J gene end by 1 base; junction bases not matched to a gene: 5. CDR3 in amino acids: CASSSGGQGGTDTQYF. The CDR3 region has the DNA TGTGCCAGCAGCTCCGGAGGACAGGGGGGCACAGATACGCAGTATTTT.

The gene calls are TRBV12-3 or TRBV12-4 and TRBJ2-2; no reliable D call. Judging by the DNA end, TRBJ1-1 fits better; the J call may be wrong. CDR3 size: 13 residues. The CDR3 sequence: CASSLIVERGAFF. CDR3 in DNA: TGTGCCAGCAGTTTAATCGTTGAACGGGGAGCTTTCTTT.